This T cell receptor beta chain comes out of a study of Graves' ophthalmopathy and Graves' hyperthyroidism. Study as a whole: Sampling took place at initial diagnosis, with peripheral blood obtained before any treatment. Study observations and caveats: The model flagged ophthalmopathy progression at approximately 66% sensitivity and 72% to 80% specificity.

With respect to this clonotype: Its antigen is not identified.

The CDR3 runs to 14 residues. Trimming took off 5 bases at V and 5 bases at J, with 15 bases between the two ends. Germline lookup yields CDR1 LNHDA and CDR2 SQIVND (reference sequence). Hyperthyroidism was classified as stable if no ophthalmopathy occurred within 18 months of follow-up. Thyroid ultrasound, orbital computed tomography, TRAb, serum thyroxine and clinical symptoms formed the basis of diagnosis. From RNA, the CDR3 regions of TCR beta chains were amplified and sequenced. An opening RT-PCR round employed HTBI primers and preceded a second-round multiplex PCR. One entry per CDR3 protein, called by TCRdb with MiXCR from the multiplex PCR reads. This sample has about 380,000 distinct CDR3 sequences, with roughly 14% found just once.

The sample consisted of peripheral blood. The V gene is TRBV19, the J gene TRBJ1-2; D unclear. The TCR was taken from a young woman with stable Graves' hyperthyroidism. The CDR3 region is CASSPRALHYGYTF. CDR3 DNA sequence: TGTGCCAGTAGTCCTCGAGCACTGCATTATGGCTACACCTTC.